One and the same sample provided the 20 T cell receptor beta chains below, sequenced in a study of identical twins. Using its own MiXCR run on the 5' RACE reads, TCRdb lists one record per CDR3 protein. The sample shows 350,000 to 450,000 distinct CDR3 sequences, about a fifth of them seen only once. Sequencing was carried out using naive T cells sorted from blood. The receptor source for this set is a man in his fifties in good health.

The V call is TRBV2, the J call TRBJ1-1; no firm D call. Germline values: CDR1 SNHLY, CDR2 FYNNEI. The CDR3 extends over 14 amino acids. Trimming pared 4 bases from V and 0 bases from J, leaving 9 bases between. The CDR3 DNA follows: TGTGCCAGCAGTGTAGGACCTGTGAACACTGAAGCTTTCTTT. Translating it yields CASSVGPVNTEAFF.

This clonotype has more than one count but fewer than ten. The chain is built from TRBV7-6 and TRBJ2-1; D possibly corresponds to TRBD1 (6 bases). Trimming cost V 1 base and J 0 bases, with 16 bases left between them. From germline, CDR1 is SGHVS and CDR2 FNYEAQ. CDR3 length equals 18 residues. In DNA, the CDR3 is TGTGCCAGCAGCTTAGAGCTTTGGGGGCCTGGCTCCTACAATGAGCAGTTCTTC. It encodes CASSLELWGPGSYNEQFF.

This clonotype was observed a handful of times. The chain has TRBV6-2 or TRBV6-3 and TRBJ2-3; 10 bases line up with TRBD1. CDR1 and CDR2 from the germline V gene are MNHEY and SVGEGT. The V gene end was trimmed by 0 bases and the J gene end by 1 base; junction bases not matched to a gene: 13. The length of the CDR3 is 20 residues. In nucleotides, the CDR3 is TGTGCCAGCAGTTACTCGAGGGGGACAGGGGCCCGAGTTGGCACAGATACGCAGTATTTT. Its translation: CASSYSRGTGARVGTDTQYF.

This clonotype was seen more than once but under ten times. The chain has TRBV30 and TRBJ1-1, with no clear D. V lost 7 bases, J lost 0 bases, and 9 bases lay in between. This CDR3 comprises 12 residues. Looked up from germline, CDR1 is GTSNPN and CDR2 is SVGIG (reference sequence). The CDR3 DNA reads as TGTGCCTCCCACCTCATGAACACTGAAGCTTTCTTT. This codes for CASHLMNTEAFF.

There are many counts of this clonotype. V and J are TRBV12-3 or TRBV12-4 and TRBJ1-1; D not certain. The germline V and J ends were trimmed by 3 bases and 1 base, with 6 bases remaining between them. The CDR3 loop spans 13 amino acids. The CDR3 loop is CASSLTANTEAFF. In nucleotides, the CDR3 is TGTGCCAGCAGTTTGACGGCGAACACTGAAGCTTTCTTT.

This clonotype was counted only a few times. The rearrangement links TRBV29-1 to TRBJ2-2, with D perhaps matching TRBD1 (5 bases). CDR1 and CDR2 (germline): SQVTM, ANQGSEA. CDR3 length: 12 amino acids. V was trimmed by 3 bases and J by 7 bases, leaving 9 bases between them. The CDR3 loop reads CSVDQGGGELFF. The CDR3 DNA is TGCAGCGTTGACCAGGGTGGCGGGGAGCTGTTTTTT.

V and J are TRBV4-2 and TRBJ2-4; 9 positions match TRBD2. Germline V lookup: CDR1 LGHNA, CDR2 YNFKEQ. V lost 1 base to trimming and J lost 8 bases; unmatched junction nucleotides: 12. The CDR3 consists of 17 residues. CDR3 protein: CASSQGLEAGGRDIQYF. The CDR3 nucleotides are TGTGCCAGCAGCCAAGGACTGGAGGCGGGGGGGCGGGACATTCAGTACTTC.

A few counts support this clonotype. The chain carries TRBV9 and TRBJ2-1; 9 bases align to TRBD2. CDR3 length: 17 amino acids. Germline CDR1 and CDR2: SGDLS and YYNGEE. V was pared by 0 bases and J by 0 bases, with 4 bases of the junction left unmatched. The CDR3 reads CASSVDLAGISYNEQFF. For the CDR3, the DNA is TGTGCCAGCAGCGTAGACCTAGCGGGAATCTCCTACAATGAGCAGTTCTTC.

V usage is TRBV25-1 and J usage is TRBJ1-2; D not certain. The CDR3 has 13 amino acids. Germline V gene lookup returns CDR1 MGHDK and CDR2 SYGVNS. V lost 3 bases, J lost 2 bases, and 7 bases lay in between. In nucleotides, the CDR3 is TGTGCCAGCAGTGATGGCGGAAACTATGGCTACACCTTC. Protein product: CASSDGGNYGYTF.

This clonotype was detected ten times or more. The chain carries TRBV12-3 or TRBV12-4 and TRBJ2-3; D gene unclear. Trimming pared 5 bases from V and 11 bases from J, leaving 11 bases between. The CDR3 has 11 amino acids. CDR3 nucleotide sequence: TGTGCCAGCAGTCCCAGCACTGAGCAGTATTTT. Amino acid sequence: CASSPSTEQYF.

V is TRBV20-1 and J is TRBJ1-1, with 8 bases that match TRBD1. With V trimmed by 3 bases and J by 1 base, 10 bases remained unmatched. In germline, CDR1 is DFQATT, CDR2 SNEGSKA (reference sequence). The CDR3 is made up of 16 amino acids. The CDR3 nucleotides read TGCAGTGCTAGGGCGACAGGGGCGACCGGGAACACTGAAGCTTTCTTT. Translated: CSARATGATGNTEAFF.

Remarks on this clonotype: Being one base from a much bigger clone, this may be a read error. Here the CDR3 DNA reads TGTGCCAGCAGCCCGCTAGCGGGGGGCCCATACAAGCAGTACTTC. This gives the protein CASSPLAGGPYKQYF. V is TRBV9 and J is TRBJ2-7; 11 positions match TRBD2. This CDR3 is built from 15 residues. V was pared by 4 bases and J by 8 bases, with 11 bases of the junction left unmatched. The germline CDR1 and CDR2 sequences are SGDLS and YYNGEE.

This clonotype turned up a few times. The rearrangement uses TRBV7-2 and TRBJ2-1; TRBD2 matches 7 bases. After removal of 6 bases from V and 3 bases from J, the junction contained 2 bases not matched to a gene. Germline V lookup: CDR1 SGHTA, CDR2 FQGNSA. There are 13 residues in the CDR3. CDR3 nucleotide sequence: TGTGCCAGCAGAGGGACTATCTACAATGAGCAGTTCTTC. Protein product: CASRGTIYNEQFF. Using reference TRBV7-2 and TRBJ2-1 for the parts outside the CDR3, the full variable domain is GAGVSQSPSNKVTEKGKDVELRCDPISGHTALYWYRQSLGQGLEFLIYFQGNSAPDKSGLPSDRFSAERTGGSVSTLTIQRTQQEDSAVYLCASRGTIYNEQFFGPGTRLTVL.

This clonotype showed up many times. This chain links TRBV4-3 with TRBJ2-3; TRBD2 agrees at 10 bases. The V gene end was trimmed by 5 bases and the J gene end by 5 bases; junction bases not matched to a gene: 13. CDR1 LGHNA and CDR2 YSLEER come from the germline V gene. The CDR3 totals 17 residues. For the CDR3, the DNA is TGCGCCAGCAGCTACTCCTACACTAGCGGGGCGGGAGATACGCAGTATTTT. This sequence encodes CASSYSYTSGAGDTQYF.

The chain employs TRBV5-6 and TRBJ2-4, with a weak D call TRBD1 (6 bases). The ends were cut back, 2 bases at V and 0 bases at J, with 6 bases in the middle. The CDR3 has 14 residues. Per the germline V gene, CDR1 is SGHDT and CDR2 is YYEEEE. This chain's CDR3 is CASSLGGAKNIQYF. As DNA, the CDR3 is TGTGCCAGCAGCTTAGGGGGAGCCAAAAACATTCAGTACTTC.

This clonotype was recorded a few times. This chain uses TRBV5-4 with TRBJ1-2; D might be TRBD1 (6 bases). V was pared by 4 bases and J by 8 bases, with 15 bases between. Germline V lookup: CDR1 SGHNT, CDR2 YYREEE (reference sequence). The CDR3 spans 13 residues. CDR3 sequence reads: CASSRTGQYGYTF. The CDR3 nucleotides are TGTGCCAGCAGCCGTACAGGACAGTACGGCTACACCTTC.

Ten or more counts support this clonotype. The chain employs TRBV7-2 and TRBJ1-5; D gene unclear. The CDR3 contains 13 residues. Germline loops: CDR1 SGHTA, CDR2 FQGNSA. V lost 1 base to trimming and J lost 6 bases, with 7 bases between them. CDR3 loop: CASSLGTVQPQHF. CDR3 DNA sequence: TGTGCCAGCAGCTTAGGAACGGTTCAGCCCCAGCATTTT.

The chain couples TRBV21-1 to TRBJ1-4. TRBV21-1 is tagged as a pseudogene. This CDR3 comprises 11 residues. CDR3 residues: CARWVGEKLFF. The DNA for the CDR3 is TGTGCCCGTTGGGTCGGTGAAAAACTGTTTTTT.

This clonotype appeared a few times. DNA for the CDR3: TGCGCCAGCAGCTGGGCTCCGGGACTAGCGGGAGTCACCAATGAGCAGTTCTTC. Translation gives CASSWAPGLAGVTNEQFF. The chain joins TRBV5-1 to TRBJ2-1; the match to TRBD2 covers 14 bases. The CDR3 loop spans 18 amino acids. Per germline, CDR1 SGHRS and CDR2 YFSETQ. J lost 6 bases, V lost 3 bases, and 11 bases had no gene match.

In this sample, this clonotype turned up a few times. This chain connects TRBV3-1 to TRBJ2-7, with TRBD2 matching 11 bases. The CDR3 is made up of 15 amino acids. V trimming: 0 bases; J trimming: 6 bases; junction bases outside the gene matches: 4. CDR1 LGHDT and CDR2 YNNKEL come from the germline V gene (reference sequence). CDR3 loop: CASSQDSGRASEQYF. The CDR3, as DNA: TGTGCCAGCAGCCAAGATAGCGGGAGGGCCTCCGAGCAGTACTTC.